These 12 T cell receptor beta chains originate from one sample sequenced in a study of T-cell memory formation after mild COVID-19. TCRdb reanalysed the 5' RACE reads using MiXCR and keeps one entry per CDR3 protein. The table shows under 300,000 distinct CDR3 sequences, with around 8% occurring only once. Input material: PBMCs or a T cell subset sorted from them (not recorded which). Receptor source: a man between 18 and 29 years old who had mild COVID-19 (a few samples of this study predate the infection). Cell type and time point are not known.

At least ten counts were recorded for this clonotype. This sequence joins TRBV20-1 and TRBJ2-3; possibly TRBD2 for D (7 bases). Germline CDR1 reads DFQATT; CDR2 reads SNEGSKA (reference sequence). This CDR3 has 15 amino acids. Deletions cut 2 bases from V and 4 bases from J, with 16 bases between. CDR3 bases: TGCAGTGCTAGAAGGGGGAGGGAGCGTCCAGATACGCAGTATTTT. Protein sequence: CSARRGRERPDTQYF.

In this sample, this clonotype turned up many times. The J gene is TRBJ2-7, the V gene TRBV7-2; tentatively, D is TRBD2 (5 bases). Between the trimmed V and J ends, which lost 5 bases and 1 base, there was a span of 12 bases. CDR1 is SGHTA, CDR2 FQGNSA, per germline. The CDR3 loop spans 14 amino acids. The CDR3 DNA is TGTGCCAGCAGCAGCGGAAGGGAATCCTACGAGCAGTACTTC. This gives the protein CASSSGRESYEQYF.

In this sample, this clonotype turned up a few times. The genes are TRBV7-8 and TRBJ1-1, with a possible D match to TRBD1 (5 bases). The CDR3 is 13 amino acids. In germline, CDR1 is SGHVS, CDR2 FQNEAQ. The V end lost 5 bases, the J end lost 10 bases, and 17 bases lay between the germline ends. The CDR3 reads CASSLSGGRGAFF. DNA for the CDR3: TGTGCCAGCAGCCTCTCGGGGGGTCGGGGAGCTTTCTTT.

The rearrangement joins TRBV7-8 to TRBJ2-1, with a weak D call TRBD2 (5 bases). Germline values: CDR1 SGHVS, CDR2 FQNEAQ. The CDR3 is made up of 14 amino acids. Trimming removed 8 bases from V and 7 bases from J, with 18 bases in between. In nucleotides, the CDR3 is TGTGCCAGCGCCGCCACAGCGGTGCGGAATGAGCAGTTCTTC. Translated, it gives CASAATAVRNEQFF.

This clonotype was picked up many times. The J gene is TRBJ2-1, the V gene TRBV7-2; TRBD2 matches 9 bases. This CDR3 spans 19 amino acids. Trimming removed 3 bases from V and 1 base from J; junction bases left unmatched: 13. Germline V gives CDR1 SGHTA, CDR2 FQGNSA. CDR3 residues: CASSFARAGGPLSYNEQFF. CDR3 nucleotides: TGTGCCAGCAGCTTCGCACGAGCGGGGGGCCCCTTGTCCTACAATGAGCAGTTCTTC.

This clonotype appeared a few times. The CDR3 nucleotides read TGTGCCAGCAGACCAGCGGGGGGGCCAGATACGCAGTATTTT. It codes for CASRPAGGPDTQYF. This rearrangement joins TRBV2 to TRBJ2-3; 10 bases map to TRBD2. The J segment lost 4 bases and the V segment lost 6 bases, leaving 4 bases of the junction unmatched. This CDR3 region has 14 residues. CDR1 and CDR2 from the germline V gene are SNHLY and FYNNEI.

This clonotype was detected only a few times. The V gene is TRBV9, the J gene TRBJ1-1, with D uncertain. Germline V CDR1 and CDR2: SGDLS, YYNGEE. The V end lost 4 bases, the J end lost 13 bases, and 17 bases lay between the germline ends. This CDR3 spans 12 amino acids. CDR3 DNA: TGTGCCAGCAGCCCTCGAAAGGGTGATGTTTTCTTT. It translates to CASSPRKGDVFF.

This clonotype has a handful of counts. CDR3 coding DNA: TGTGCCAGCAGTGAGCAGGGTCAAAACTACGAGCAGTACTTC. This gives the protein CASSEQGQNYEQYF. The chain has TRBV6-1 and TRBJ2-7; a weak D match, TRBD1 (5 bases). The CDR3 extends over 14 amino acids. V lost 3 bases to trimming and J lost 3 bases, with 12 bases between them. Germline V CDR1 and CDR2: MNHNS, SASEGT.

The gene calls are TRBV2 and TRBJ2-1; 8 positions agree with TRBD2. Germline V gene data show CDR1 as SNHLY and CDR2 as FYNNEI. V gave up 3 bases and J gave up 3 bases; unmatched junction bases: 7. This CDR3 is 16 amino acids long. The CDR3 spells CASSEVFGGVYNEQFF. In nucleotides, the CDR3 is TGTGCCAGCAGTGAGGTATTCGGGGGGGTCTACAATGAGCAGTTCTTC.

This clonotype showed up many times. The DNA of the CDR3 is TGTGCCAGCAGCTCGGGACCAGGGGGAGTCGAGCAGTACTTC. It is translated as CASSSGPGGVEQYF. The chain combines TRBV7-2 with TRBJ2-7; 7 bases align to TRBD1. Germline lookup yields CDR1 SGHTA and CDR2 FQGNSA. Trimming took 4 bases from V and 6 from J; bases not matched to a gene: 9. The CDR3 extends over 14 amino acids.

This clonotype was recorded a few times. The chain carries TRBV12-3 or TRBV12-4 and TRBJ2-6; D gene uncertain. Trimming pared 11 bases from V and 2 bases from J, leaving 10 bases between. The CDR3 spans 13 residues. CDR3 in DNA: TGTGCCTCCCAATTCACTGGGGCCAACGTCCTGACTTTC. Encoded protein: CASQFTGANVLTF.

This clonotype was recorded a few times. The chain employs TRBV7-9 and TRBJ1-5; D remains ambiguous. The germline V gene encodes CDR1 SEHNR and CDR2 FQNEAQ (reference sequence). The CDR3 loop spans 12 amino acids. V lost 5 bases and J lost 5, with 7 bases in between. The CDR3 here is CASSVTDQPQHF. The CDR3 DNA reads TGTGCCAGCAGCGTTACAGATCAGCCCCAGCATTTT.